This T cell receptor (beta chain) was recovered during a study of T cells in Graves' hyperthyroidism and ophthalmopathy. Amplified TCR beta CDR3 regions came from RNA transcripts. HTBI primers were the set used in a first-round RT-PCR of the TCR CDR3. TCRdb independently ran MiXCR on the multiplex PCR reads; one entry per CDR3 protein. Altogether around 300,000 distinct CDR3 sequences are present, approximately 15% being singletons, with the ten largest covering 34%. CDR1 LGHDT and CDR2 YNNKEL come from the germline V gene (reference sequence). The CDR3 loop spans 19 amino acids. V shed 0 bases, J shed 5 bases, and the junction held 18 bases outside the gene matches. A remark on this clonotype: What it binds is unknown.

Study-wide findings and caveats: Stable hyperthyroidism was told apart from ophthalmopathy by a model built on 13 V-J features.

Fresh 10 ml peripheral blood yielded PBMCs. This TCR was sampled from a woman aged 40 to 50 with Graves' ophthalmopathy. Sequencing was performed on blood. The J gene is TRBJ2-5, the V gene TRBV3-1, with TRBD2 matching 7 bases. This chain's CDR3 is CASSQEDHERSGAWETQYF. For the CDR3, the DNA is TGTGCCAGCAGCCAAGAGGATCACGAGCGAAGCGGGGCTTGGGAGACCCAGTACTTC.